The 32 T cell receptor beta chains below were found in one sample sequenced in a study of radiotherapy plus CTLA-4 blockade in lung cancer. Data came from immunoSEQ multiplex PCR; TCRdb stores just in-frame clones and leaves some out. The data show 35,000 or so clones, 85% to 90% seen once. The sample consisted of peripheral blood, taken from a patient treated with radiotherapy plus ipilimumab. The origin of the receptors is a human donor with non-small cell lung cancer who had stable disease on radiotherapy plus ipilimumab.

V is TRBV7-2 and J is TRBJ2-7; a weak D match, TRBD2 (6 bases). The CDR3 is 11 amino acids. The germline V gene has CDR1 SGHTA and CDR2 FQGNSA. Deletions cut 5 bases from V and 7 bases from J, with 9 bases between. CDR3 bases: TGTGCCAGCAGCACGGAGGGTGAGCAGTACTTC. It specifies CASSTEGEQYF.

The chain joins TRBV7-2 to TRBJ2-3, with TRBD1 as a possible D gene (6 bases). Trimming removed 5 bases at V and 3 bases at J, with 9 bases between. The CDR3 has 13 amino acids. The germline V gene encodes CDR1 SGHTA and CDR2 FQGNSA. The CDR3 loop is CASSPGQTDTQYF. As DNA, the CDR3 is TGTGCCAGCAGCCCAGGACAGACAGATACGCAGTATTTT.

This rearrangement joins TRBV6-5 to TRBJ2-2; D not certain. Germline V gene sequence: CDR1 MNHEY, CDR2 SVGAGI. CDR3 length: 12 amino acids. With 9 bases removed from V and 0 bases from J, the gap between germline ends came to 5 bases. The CDR3 loop reads CASLANTGELFF. Written as DNA, the CDR3 is TGTGCCAGTCTAGCGAACACCGGGGAGCTGTTTTTT.

This chain joins TRBV5-1 and TRBJ2-7; TRBD1 matches 7 bases. The germline CDR1 and CDR2 sequences are SGHRS and YFSETQ. The CDR3 is 16 residues long. V shed 0 bases, J shed 2 bases, and the junction held 8 bases outside the gene matches. CDR3 DNA: TGCGCCAGCAGCTTGGGGGGTCGGACAGGTGCCTACGAGCAGTACTTC. It codes for CASSLGGRTGAYEQYF.

A single count supports this clone. J is TRBJ2-1 and V is TRBV2; 7 nucleotides align to TRBD1. The CDR3 consists of 15 residues. Germline lookup yields CDR1 SNHLY and CDR2 FYNNEI. After removal of 0 bases from V and 7 bases from J, the junction contained 6 bases not matched to a gene. CDR3 nucleotides: TGTGCCAGCAGTGAAGCTTTGGACAGGTATAATGAGCAGTTCTTC. Encoded protein: CASSEALDRYNEQFF.

V is TRBV1 and J is TRBJ2-3; the table names TRBD2, a call not compared with the DNA. TRBV1 is reported as a pseudogene. This CDR3 region has 19 residues. The chain's CDR3 is CTSSQDHSGRPASTDTQYF. The CDR3 region has the DNA TGCACCAGCAGCCAAGATCATAGCGGGAGGCCCGCTAGCACAGATACGCAGTATTTT.

The chain uses TRBV6-6 and TRBJ1-5; D is unresolved. Germline assignment: CDR1 MNHNY and CDR2 SVGAGI (reference sequence). The CDR3 extends over 16 amino acids. The germline V and J ends were trimmed by 6 bases and 3 bases, with 18 bases remaining between them. The CDR3 DNA sequence: TGTGCCAGCAGACCCCCAAAAGACTCCACCAATCAGCCCCAGCATTTT. Amino acid sequence: CASRPPKDSTNQPQHF.

The gene calls are TRBV2 and TRBJ2-7, with 7 positions matching TRBD2. Germline-derived CDR1 and CDR2 are SNHLY and FYNNEI. V shed 7 bases and J 2 bases; nucleotides not matched to a gene: 5. The CDR3 contains 13 residues. CDR3 residues: CASKASGTYEQYF. The CDR3 DNA is TGTGCCAGCAAGGCTAGCGGCACCTACGAGCAGTACTTC.

The chain employs TRBV7-2 and TRBJ2-1, with D perhaps TRBD2 (6 bases). The length of the CDR3 is 14 residues. The ends were cut back, 2 bases at V and 8 bases at J, with 13 bases in the middle. Germline V lookup: CDR1 SGHTA, CDR2 FQGNSA. The CDR3: CASSLRREYDEQFF. CDR3 in DNA: TGTGCCAGCAGCTTAAGGCGGGAATACGATGAGCAGTTCTTC.

This chain uses TRBV28 with TRBJ2-3, with 7 bases lining up with TRBD2. The V gene end was trimmed by 2 bases and the J gene end by 7 bases; junction bases not matched to a gene: 6. The germline CDR1 and CDR2 sequences are MDHEN and SYDVKM. This CDR3 has 14 residues. In DNA form, the CDR3 reads TGTGCCAGCAGTTTAGAGGGCGGGAGACATACGCAGTATTTT. Translation: CASSLEGGRHTQYF.

CDR3 amino acids: CAIRAREGTGPSYEQYF. The CDR3 DNA is TGTGCCATCAGGGCCCGGGAGGGGACAGGGCCTTCCTACGAGCAGTACTTC. The V call is TRBV10-3, the J call TRBJ2-7; possible D gene TRBD1, 9 bases. Trimming removed 6 bases at V and 1 base at J, with 22 bases between. CDR1 and CDR2 from the germline V gene are ENHRY and SYGVKD. This CDR3 spans 17 amino acids.

V usage is TRBV2 and J usage is TRBJ2-3; D not certain. Trimming took 7 bases from V and 5 from J, leaving 7 bases between them. The germline CDR1 and CDR2 sequences are SNHLY and FYNNEI. The CDR3 runs 11 residues. This CDR3 reads CASILRDTQYF. DNA of the CDR3: TGTGCCAGCATATTGAGAGATACGCAGTATTTT.

The chain joins TRBV12-2 to TRBJ2-4; TRBD2 is taken as the D call from the table, unchecked against the DNA. TRBV12-2 is tagged as a pseudogene. This CDR3 is built from 13 residues. The CDR3 DNA reads as TGTGCCTTAGCCCGGTTGGCCAAAAACATTCAGTACTTC. Its translation is CALARLAKNIQYF.

CDR3 sequence reads: CASSLSWAGGYEQYF. CDR3 DNA: TGCGCCAGCAGCCTTAGTTGGGCAGGGGGTTACGAGCAGTACTTC. V gene TRBV4-3 combines with J gene TRBJ2-7, with 7 bases that match TRBD1. The V gene end was trimmed by 4 bases and the J gene end by 4 bases; junction bases not matched to a gene: 10. CDR1 is LGHNA, CDR2 YSLEER, per germline. The length of the CDR3 is 15 residues.

V gene TRBV6-4 combines with J gene TRBJ1-1; 7 nucleotides align to TRBD1. Germline loops: CDR1 MRHNA, CDR2 SNTAGT. There are 15 residues in the CDR3. V lost 3 bases to trimming and J lost 3 bases; unmatched junction nucleotides: 7. CDR3 bases: TGTGCCAGCAGTGAACAGGGGTTCGGGGACACTGAAGCTTTCTTT. This sequence encodes CASSEQGFGDTEAFF.

The rearrangement links TRBV15 to TRBJ2-6, with a tentative D call TRBD1 (6 bases). Trimming removed 5 bases at V and 0 bases at J, with 17 bases between. The CDR3 has 18 residues. Germline V CDR1 and CDR2: LNHNV, YYDKDF (reference sequence). CDR3 residues: CATSGGLAGYSGANVLTF. CDR3 nucleotide sequence: TGTGCCACCAGCGGGGGCCTAGCCGGGTACTCTGGGGCCAACGTCCTGACTTTC.

The gene calls are TRBV7-2 and TRBJ2-7; D unclear. Germline lookup yields CDR1 SGHTA and CDR2 FQGNSA. V was clipped by 0 bases and J by 0 bases, with 9 bases between them. This CDR3 has 15 amino acids. Here the CDR3 reads CASSLAWSPSYEQYF. CDR3 in DNA: TGTGCCAGCAGCTTAGCCTGGAGTCCCTCCTACGAGCAGTACTTC.

The chain has TRBV29-1 and TRBJ2-7; possible D gene TRBD1, 6 bases. CDR1 SQVTM and CDR2 ANQGSEA come from the germline V gene. Between the trimmed V and J ends, which lost 0 bases and 4 bases, there was a span of 7 bases. This CDR3 comprises 12 residues. This CDR3 reads CSVEEGGYEQYF. The CDR3 bases are TGCAGCGTTGAAGAAGGGGGATACGAGCAGTACTTC.

The chain recombines TRBV25-1 with TRBJ2-3; 8 nucleotides match TRBD1. The CDR3 spans 18 residues. Trimming at V came to 4 bases and at J to 0 bases, leaving 12 bases not matched to a gene. Germline loops: CDR1 MGHDK, CDR2 SYGVNS. This CDR3 is CASSGNFGTGGSTDTQYF. The CDR3 region has the DNA TGTGCCAGCAGTGGGAACTTCGGGACAGGAGGAAGCACAGATACGCAGTATTTT.

This clone was detected only a few times. The J gene is TRBJ2-7, the V gene TRBV6-5; TRBD1 matches 9 bases. V shed 2 bases and J 2 bases; nucleotides not matched to a gene: 4. This CDR3 has 15 amino acids. Per the germline V gene, CDR1 is MNHEY and CDR2 is SVGAGI. The CDR3 DNA reads as TGTGCCAGCAGTTACGGGACAGGGTCCACCTACGAGCAGTACTTC. Encoded protein: CASSYGTGSTYEQYF.

V usage is TRBV2 and J usage is TRBJ1-1; the D gene is possibly TRBD1 (6 bases). CDR3 length equals 15 residues. With 5 bases removed from V and 0 bases from J, the gap between germline ends came to 13 bases. Germline values: CDR1 SNHLY, CDR2 FYNNEI. The CDR3 reads CASSSIQGMNTEAFF. The CDR3 DNA sequence: TGTGCCAGCAGTAGTATACAGGGCATGAACACTGAAGCTTTCTTT. Together with reference TRBV2 and TRBJ1-1, the CDR3 gives the full variable domain: EPEVTQTPSHQVTQMGQEVILRCVPISNHLYFYWYRQILGQKVEFLVSFYNNEISEKSEIFDDQFSVERPDGSNFTLKIRSTKLEDSAMYFCASSSIQGMNTEAFFGQGTRLTVV.

The chain carries TRBV30 and TRBJ1-5, with TRBD1 as a possible D gene (5 bases). The CDR3 extends over 13 amino acids. Germline V gene lookup returns CDR1 GTSNPN and CDR2 SVGIG (reference sequence). The V end was cut by 3 bases, the J end by 4 bases, with 10 bases between. CDR3 nucleotides: TGTGCCTGGAGCGCCCAGGGAAATCAGCCCCAGCATTTT. Translation: CAWSAQGNQPQHF.

The chain recombines TRBV29-1 with TRBJ1-2; 10 bases map to TRBD1. After removal of 6 bases from V and 4 bases from J, the junction contained 2 bases not matched to a gene. CDR3 length: 12 amino acids. Germline CDR1 and CDR2: SQVTM and ANQGSEA. Here the CDR3 reads CSVRQGAYGYTF. CDR3 in DNA: TGCAGCGTCCGACAGGGGGCCTATGGCTACACCTTC.

The chain is built from TRBV7-8 and TRBJ2-2; TRBD2 matches 7 bases. This CDR3 is 17 amino acids long. Germline V gives CDR1 SGHVS, CDR2 FQNEAQ. Germline trimming cut 1 base from V and 2 bases from J; bases unmatched to any gene: 7. In DNA, the CDR3 is TGTGCCAGCAGCTTAGGATGGCTAGCGGATAACACCGGGGAGCTGTTTTTT. It translates to CASSLGWLADNTGELFF.

This rearrangement joins TRBV19 to TRBJ2-2, with TRBD2 matching over 8 bases. V lost 0 bases and J lost 0; bases outside the gene matches: 3. Germline CDR1 reads LNHDA; CDR2 reads SQIVND (reference sequence). The CDR3 has 17 residues. CDR3 sequence: CASSIDKLAANTGELFF. CDR3 in DNA: TGTGCCAGTAGTATAGACAAACTAGCGGCGAACACCGGGGAGCTGTTTTTT.

The V call is TRBV15, the J call TRBJ2-1, with D unclear. V was pared by 4 bases and J by 0 bases, with 10 bases between. This CDR3 has 15 residues. Germline CDR1 is LNHNV and CDR2 is YYDKDF (reference sequence). CDR3 residues: CATSTDSSSYNEQFF. The CDR3 DNA sequence: TGTGCCACCAGCACCGACTCTAGCTCCTACAATGAGCAGTTCTTC.

The chain employs TRBV27 and TRBJ2-7, with D tentatively TRBD2 (8 bases). Germline assignment: CDR1 MNHEY and CDR2 SMNVEV (reference sequence). Trimming shortened V by 5 bases and J by 1 base, and 30 bases separated the two germline ends. The CDR3 totals 20 residues. CDR3 coding DNA: TGTGCCAGCAGTCCCGACAGGGACAAGAGGACTAGCCGGACGTCCTACGAGCAGTACTTC. Its translation is CASSPDRDKRTSRTSYEQYF.

This chain joins TRBV7-2 and TRBJ2-7; D possibly corresponds to TRBD2 (5 bases). Trimming removed 3 bases from V and 2 bases from J, with 14 bases in between. From germline, CDR1 is SGHTA and CDR2 FQGNSA. CDR3 length: 15 residues. CDR3 protein: CASSFGVPMAYEQYF. The CDR3 coding sequence is TGTGCCAGCAGCTTCGGGGTTCCGATGGCCTACGAGCAGTACTTC.

This chain connects TRBV27 to TRBJ2-7; 8 nucleotides line up with TRBD1. The CDR3 has 13 amino acids. V gave up 8 bases and J gave up 9 bases; unmatched junction bases: 12. CDR1 MNHEY and CDR2 SMNVEV come from the germline V gene (reference sequence). The CDR3 sequence: CASDHDRGSGQYF. DNA of the CDR3: TGTGCCAGCGACCACGACAGGGGAAGCGGGCAGTACTTC.

The rearrangement joins TRBV7-9 to TRBJ2-3; D may be TRBD2 (5 bases). Germline V gives CDR1 SEHNR, CDR2 FQNEAQ (reference sequence). This CDR3 is built from 14 residues. V lost 2 bases and J 2 bases, leaving 8 bases between the germline ends. This CDR3 reads CASSLWGDTDTQYF. CDR3 sequence (DNA): TGTGCCAGCAGCTTATGGGGAGACACAGATACGCAGTATTTT.

J is TRBJ2-7 and V is TRBV5-8, with D maybe TRBD1 (7 bases). The CDR3 is made up of 14 amino acids. Germline loops: CDR1 SGHTS, CDR2 YDEGEE. Between the trimmed V and J ends, which lost 9 bases and 0 bases, there was a span of 16 bases. The CDR3 spells CAIGGQMSSYEQYF. The CDR3 coding sequence is TGTGCCATCGGGGGACAGATGAGCTCCTACGAGCAGTACTTC.

The gene calls are TRBV4-3 and TRBJ2-2; a weak D match, TRBD1 (6 bases). Germline values: CDR1 LGHNA, CDR2 YSLEER. V lost 4 bases, J lost 1 base, and 13 bases lay in between. CDR3 length equals 16 residues. The CDR3 is CASSPSAQGNTGELFF. The CDR3 DNA reads as TGCGCCAGCAGCCCCTCCGCACAGGGGAACACCGGGGAGCTGTTTTTT.